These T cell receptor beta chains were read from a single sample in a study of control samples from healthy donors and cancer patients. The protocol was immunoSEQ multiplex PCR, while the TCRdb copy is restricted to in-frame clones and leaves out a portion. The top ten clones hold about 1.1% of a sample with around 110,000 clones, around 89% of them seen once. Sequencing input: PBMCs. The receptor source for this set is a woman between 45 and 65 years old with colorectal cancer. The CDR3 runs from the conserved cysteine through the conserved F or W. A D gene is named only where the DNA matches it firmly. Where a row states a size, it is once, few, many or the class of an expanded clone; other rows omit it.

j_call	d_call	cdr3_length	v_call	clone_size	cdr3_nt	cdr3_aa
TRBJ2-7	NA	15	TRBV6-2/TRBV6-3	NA	TGTGCCAGCAGTTACTCGATAGCGGTGACCTACGAGCAGTACTTC	CASSYSIAVTYEQYF
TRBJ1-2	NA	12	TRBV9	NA	TGTGCCAGCAGCGTTGGAGGCGATGGCTACACCTTC	CASSVGGDGYTF
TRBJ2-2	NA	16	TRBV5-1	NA	TGCGCCAGCAGCTCAGACCACAGGACAGACACCGGGGAGCTGTTTTTT	CASSSDHRTDTGELFF
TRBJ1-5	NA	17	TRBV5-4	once	TGTGCCAGCAGCCCTACGGACAAGGCCCCCCACGGGCCGCCCCAGCATTTT	CASSPTDKAPHGPPQHF
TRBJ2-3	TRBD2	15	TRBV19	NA	TGTGCCAGTAGAATAGCGGGGAGTACCACAGATACGCAGTATTTT	CASRIAGSTTDTQYF
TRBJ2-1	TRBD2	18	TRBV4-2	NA	TGTGCCAGCAGCCAAGATTACCGAGCGGGAGGAGGTCGGGCTGAGCAGTTCTTC	CASSQDYRAGGGRAEQFF
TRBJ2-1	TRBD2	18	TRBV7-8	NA	TGTGCCAGCAGCTTGAAACTAGCGGGAGTAGGGGCCTACAATGAGCAGTTCTTC	CASSLKLAGVGAYNEQFF
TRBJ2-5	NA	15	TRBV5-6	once	TGTGCCAGCAGCCCCCGGGACCCCCAGGCAGAGACCCAGTACTTC	CASSPRDPQAETQYF
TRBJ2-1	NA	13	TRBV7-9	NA	TGTGCCAGCAGCCTCCACCTTTTTCATGAGCAGTTCTTC	CASSLHLFHEQFF
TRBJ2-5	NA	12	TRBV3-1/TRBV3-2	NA	TGTGCCAGCAGCCACCCGGAAGAGACCCAGTACTTC	CASSHPEETQYF
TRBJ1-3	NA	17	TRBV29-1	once	TGCAGCGTAAGGGGGGTCGTGGACGGCGATCCTGGAAACACCATATATTTT	CSVRGVVDGDPGNTIYF
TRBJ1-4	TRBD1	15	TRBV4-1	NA	TGCGCCAGCAGGGACAGGGGGAATCGGGATGAAAAACTGTTTTTT	CASRDRGNRDEKLFF
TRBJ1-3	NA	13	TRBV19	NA	TGTGCCAGTACTCCGGGGGCTGAGAACACCATATATTTT	CASTPGAENTIYF
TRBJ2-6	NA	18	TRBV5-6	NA	TGTGCCAGCAGCTCAGGGGCGTCGTCTGTTTATGGGGCCAACGTCCTGACTTTC	CASSSGASSVYGANVLTF
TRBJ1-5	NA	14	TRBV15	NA	TGTGCCACCAGCAGAGACCTAATTAATCAGCCCCAGCATTTT	CATSRDLINQPQHF
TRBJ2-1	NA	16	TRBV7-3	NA	TGTGCCAGCAGCATCCAGGGAACTGGACCCTACAATGAGCAGTTCTTC	CASSIQGTGPYNEQFF
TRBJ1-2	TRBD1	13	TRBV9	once	TGTGCCAGCAGCGAGCTGCAGGGGGCGGGCTACACCTTC	CASSELQGAGYTF
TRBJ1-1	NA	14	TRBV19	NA	TGTGCCAGTATTCACCTCGGGGGGAACACTGAAGCTTTCTTT	CASIHLGGNTEAFF
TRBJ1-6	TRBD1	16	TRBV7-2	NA	TGTGCCAGCAGCTTAGTTTCCCAGGGGGATAGTTCACCCCTCCACTTT	CASSLVSQGDSSPLHF
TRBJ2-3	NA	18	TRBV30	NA	TGTGCCTGGAGTGTCCTACGGGTTCCGAGGGGAAGCACAGATACGCAGTATTTT	CAWSVLRVPRGSTDTQYF
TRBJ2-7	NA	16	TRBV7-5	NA	TGTGTCAGAAGCTTTAATACCGGGACAGGTCTGAGTGCGCAGTACTTC	CVRSFNTGTGLSAQYF
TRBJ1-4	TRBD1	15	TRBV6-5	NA	TGTGCCAGCAGTTCCGACAGGGGAACTAATGAAAAACTGTTTTTT	CASSSDRGTNEKLFF
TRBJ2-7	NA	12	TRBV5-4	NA	TGTGCCAGCAGCTTTGATAGCTTGGAGCAGTACTTC	CASSFDSLEQYF
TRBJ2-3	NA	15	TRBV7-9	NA	TGTGCCAGCAGCTCTCGACTGGAGAGCACAGATACGCAGTATTTT	CASSSRLESTDTQYF
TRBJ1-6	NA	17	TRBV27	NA	TGTGCCAGCAGTCGCCTACCGGGACCGGGAATGTATTCACCCCTCCACTTT	CASSRLPGPGMYSPLHF
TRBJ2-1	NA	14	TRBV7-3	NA	TGTGCCAGCAGCTCTTCAACTAGCTCCCATGAGCAGTTCTTC	CASSSSTSSHEQFF
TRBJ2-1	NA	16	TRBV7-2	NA	TGTGCCAGCAGCTTACCTGGACAGAAATACTACAATGAGCAGTTCTTC	CASSLPGQKYYNEQFF
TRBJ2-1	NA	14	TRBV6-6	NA	TGTGCCTCCCTGAAGGACTCGGGACACAATGAGCAGTTCTTC	CASLKDSGHNEQFF
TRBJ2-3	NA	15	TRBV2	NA	TGTGCCAGCAGTGTGAGGCAGGCGAGGGTAGATACGCAGTATTTT	CASSVRQARVDTQYF
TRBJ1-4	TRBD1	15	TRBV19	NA	TGTGCCAGTAGCAAGCGACAGGGCGAGTCTGAAAAACTGTTTTTT	CASSKRQGESEKLFF
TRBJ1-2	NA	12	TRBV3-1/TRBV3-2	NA	TGTGCCAGCAGCCAAGCAGGCGGTGGCTACACCTTC	CASSQAGGGYTF
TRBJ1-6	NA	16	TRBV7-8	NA	TGTGCCAGCAGCCCGACCCCAGCGTACGAAGCGTTTGCCCTCCACTTT	CASSPTPAYEAFALHF
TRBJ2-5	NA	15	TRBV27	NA	TGTGCCAGCAGTTTCTCATCCGGGGGGCGAGAGACCCAGTACTTC	CASSFSSGGRETQYF
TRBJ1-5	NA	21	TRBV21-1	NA	TGTGCCAGCAGCGGACAACAGGGGGCCCTCGGGGCAGTGAATAGCAATCAGCCCCAGCATTTT	CASSGQQGALGAVNSNQPQHF
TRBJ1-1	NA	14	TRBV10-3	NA	TGTGCCATCAGTGAGTCTATAACAACTTCTTCGGCTTTCTTT	CAISESITTSSAFF
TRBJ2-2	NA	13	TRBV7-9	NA	TGTGCCAGCAGCTCGGTGGGGAGCGGGGAGCTGTTTTTT	CASSSVGSGELFF
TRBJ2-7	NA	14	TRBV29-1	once	TGCAGCGTGGACACCGGGACCGGGGCCTACGAGCAGTACTTC	CSVDTGTGAYEQYF
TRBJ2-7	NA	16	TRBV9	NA	TGTGCCAGCAGCGCCCCTCGGGGGCAGGGAACCTACGAGCAGTACTTC	CASSAPRGQGTYEQYF
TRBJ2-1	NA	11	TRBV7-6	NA	TGTGCCAGCAGCGCAAACAATGAGCAGTTCTTC	CASSANNEQFF
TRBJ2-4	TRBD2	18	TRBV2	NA	TGTGCCAGCAGGACTAGCGGGTTCTTCCCCCTAGCCAAAAACATTCAGTACTTC	CASRTSGFFPLAKNIQYF
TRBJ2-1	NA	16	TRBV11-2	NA	TGTGCCAGCAGCTCCCCGACCCAGGTCCCCTACAATGAGCAGTTCTTC	CASSSPTQVPYNEQFF
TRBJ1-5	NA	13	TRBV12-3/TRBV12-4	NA	TGTGCCAGCAGTGCCAATAGCAATCAGCCCCAGCATTTT	CASSANSNQPQHF
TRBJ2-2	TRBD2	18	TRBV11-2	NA	TGTGCCAGCAGCTTCTCGACTAGCGGGGGCGCGAACACCGGGGAGCTGTTTTTT	CASSFSTSGGANTGELFF
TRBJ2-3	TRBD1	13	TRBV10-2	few	TGCGCCAGCAGTGCGGACAGGGTCGTGACGCAGTATTTT	CASSADRVVTQYF
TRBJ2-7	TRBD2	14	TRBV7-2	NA	TGTGCCAGCAGACCAGCTAGCGGTTCCTACGAGCAGTACTTC	CASRPASGSYEQYF
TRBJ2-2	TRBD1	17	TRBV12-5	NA	TGTGCTAGCGCCCTGGGCCTCGGGACAGAGAACACCGGGGAGCTGTTTTTT	CASALGLGTENTGELFF
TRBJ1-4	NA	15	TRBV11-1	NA	TGTGCCAGCAGCACCTCCCGGGGGGGGGTCGAAAAACTGTTTTTT	CASSTSRGGVEKLFF